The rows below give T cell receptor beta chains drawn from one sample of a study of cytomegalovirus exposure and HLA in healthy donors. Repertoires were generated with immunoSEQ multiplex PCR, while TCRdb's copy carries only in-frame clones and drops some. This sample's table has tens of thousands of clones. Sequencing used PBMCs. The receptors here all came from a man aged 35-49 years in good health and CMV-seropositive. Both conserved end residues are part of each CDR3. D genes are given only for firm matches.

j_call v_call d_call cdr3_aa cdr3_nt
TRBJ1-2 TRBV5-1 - CASSLDSYSVGYTF TGCGCCAGCAGCTTGGACTCATACTCGGTTGGCTACACCTTC
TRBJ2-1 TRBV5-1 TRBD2 CASSPGTSNNNEQFF TGCGCCAGCAGCCCGGGGACTAGCAATAACAATGAGCAGTTCTTC
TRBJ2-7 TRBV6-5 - CASTGQYEQYF TGTGCCAGCACTGGGCAATACGAGCAGTACTTC
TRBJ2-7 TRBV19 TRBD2 CASSRTSASYEQYF TGTGCCAGTAGTAGGACTAGCGCCTCCTACGAGCAGTACTTC
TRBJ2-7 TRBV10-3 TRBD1 CAMNRDRAYEQYF TGTGCCATGAACCGGGACAGGGCCTACGAGCAGTACTTC
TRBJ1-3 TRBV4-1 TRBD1 CASSRSAGTGAGNTIYF TGCGCCAGCAGCCGGTCCGCCGGGACAGGGGCTGGAAACACCATATATTTT
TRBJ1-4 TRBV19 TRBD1 CASIRGTGTNMANEKLFF TGTGCCAGTATCCGTGGGACAGGGACCAACATGGCTAATGAAAAACTGTTTTTT
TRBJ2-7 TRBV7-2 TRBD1 CASSLWAGQGHEQYF TGTGCCAGCAGCTTATGGGCGGGACAGGGCCACGAGCAGTACTTC
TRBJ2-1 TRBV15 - CATSREKAGGSYNEQFF TGTGCCACCAGCAGAGAAAAGGCGGGCGGCTCCTACAATGAGCAGTTCTTC
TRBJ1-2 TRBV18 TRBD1 CASLVLDRGESTF TGTGCCAGCTTAGTACTGGACAGGGGAGAGTCAACCTTC
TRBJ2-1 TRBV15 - CATSRVGTLLNEQFF TGTGCCACCAGCAGAGTTGGGACTTTATTAAATGAGCAGTTCTTC
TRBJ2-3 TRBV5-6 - CASSHRFVPDTQYF TGTGCCAGCAGCCACAGGTTCGTGCCCGATACGCAGTATTTT
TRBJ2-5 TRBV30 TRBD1 CAWTPRDRVQTQYF TGTGCCTGGACTCCCCGGGACAGGGTGCAGACCCAGTACTTC
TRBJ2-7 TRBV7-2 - CASSLTIRRSDEQYF TGTGCCAGCAGCTTGACGATCAGGAGGTCCGACGAGCAGTACTTC